Listed here are 21 T cell receptor beta chains from one sample, sequenced in a study of T-cell memory formation after mild COVID-19. From the 5' RACE reads, TCRdb called clonotypes with MiXCR, one entry per CDR3 protein. Counted here are roughly 180,000 distinct CDR3 sequences, around a tenth occurring once; the ten biggest clones make up 3.5% to 4.5%. Sequencing was done on a sample of PBMCs or a T cell subset sorted from them (not recorded which). These receptors were collected from a man younger than 35 who had mild COVID-19 (a few samples of this study predate the infection). Cell type and time point are not known.

This clonotype was counted ten times or more. The chain recombines TRBV4-3 with TRBJ2-1; TRBD2 agrees at 9 bases. The CDR3 is made up of 19 amino acids. CDR1 is LGHNA and CDR2 is YSLEER in the germline V gene. The J segment lost 7 bases and the V segment lost 1 base, leaving 17 bases of the junction unmatched. The CDR3: CASSQVRLSGGPHRNEQFF. In DNA form, the CDR3 reads TGCGCCAGCAGCCAAGTTCGACTAAGCGGGGGGCCCCACCGAAATGAGCAGTTCTTC.

This clonotype was detected many times. The chain links TRBV7-2 to TRBJ2-5; D is perhaps TRBD1 (5 bases). CDR3 length: 15 residues. V lost 5 bases to trimming and J lost 1 base, with 14 bases between them. Germline CDR1 is SGHTA and CDR2 is FQGNSA. The CDR3 reads CASSTRQPPQETQYF. The CDR3 DNA reads as TGTGCCAGCAGCACACGACAGCCACCCCAAGAGACCCAGTACTTC.

J is TRBJ1-4 and V is TRBV19; D is ambiguous. The CDR3 totals 14 residues. Germline V gives CDR1 LNHDA, CDR2 SQIVND (reference sequence). Trimming pared 6 bases from V and 0 bases from J, leaving 8 bases between. CDR3 sequence: CASRPLATNEKLFF. The CDR3 region has the DNA TGTGCCAGTAGACCCTTGGCAACTAATGAAAAACTGTTTTTT.

This clonotype was seen a handful of times. The chain is built from TRBV20-1 and TRBJ2-7, with TRBD1 as a possible D gene (5 bases). Trimming removed 1 base from V and 7 bases from J, with 17 bases in between. The CDR3 runs to 14 residues. Per germline, CDR1 DFQATT and CDR2 SNEGSKA (reference sequence). The CDR3 DNA follows: TGCAGTGCTAGAGCCCACTGGCAGGGAAAAGAGCAGTACTTC. Protein sequence: CSARAHWQGKEQYF.

This clonotype was counted only a few times. The chain couples TRBV7-9 to TRBJ1-2, with D hard to call. Germline loops: CDR1 SEHNR, CDR2 FQNEAQ (reference sequence). The V and J ends lost 5 bases and 8 bases respectively, with 18 bases between them. The CDR3 is made up of 14 amino acids. CDR3 DNA sequence: TGTGCCAGCAGCAATCGACCCTGGGAGTCGGGCTACACCTTC. Its translation is CASSNRPWESGYTF.

This sequence joins TRBV20-1 and TRBJ1-1; 10 bases agree with TRBD1. V dropped 3 bases and J dropped 10; count of bases not matched to a gene: 8. CDR1 DFQATT and CDR2 SNEGSKA come from the germline V gene (reference sequence). The CDR3 length is 13 residues. The CDR3 DNA follows: TGCAGTGCTAGCTGGACAGGGGGATTAGGAGCTTTCTTT. Amino acid sequence: CSASWTGGLGAFF.

This sequence joins TRBV18 and TRBJ1-1; D is ambiguous. Germline V gene sequence: CDR1 KGHSH, CDR2 LQKENI. V shed 2 bases and J shed 1 base, with 5 bases lying between them. CDR3 size: 13 residues. The CDR3 nucleotides read TGTGCCAGCTCACCATCCCAGAACACTGAAGCTTTCTTT. Translating it yields CASSPSQNTEAFF.

V is TRBV6-2 or TRBV6-3 and J is TRBJ1-1, with a possible D match to TRBD1 (5 bases). Trimming pared 0 bases from V and 9 bases from J, leaving 11 bases between. This CDR3 has 13 amino acids. CDR1 is MNHEY, CDR2 SVGEGT, per germline. The chain's CDR3 is CASSYSGLQKAFF. In nucleotides, the CDR3 is TGTGCCAGCAGTTACTCGGGGCTTCAGAAAGCTTTCTTT.

This chain joins TRBV29-1 and TRBJ1-5; maybe TRBD1 (5 bases). V was pared by 4 bases and J by 2 bases, with 15 bases between. The CDR3 sequence is 15 residues long. Looked up from germline, CDR1 is SQVTM and CDR2 is ANQGSEA. The CDR3 region has the DNA TGCAGCGTTGGCCAGGGAGGGGTAGGCAATCAGCCCCAGCATTTT. Translated, it gives CSVGQGGVGNQPQHF.

The J gene is TRBJ1-1, the V gene TRBV7-9; TRBD1 matches 8 bases. The V gene end was trimmed by 3 bases and the J gene end by 11 bases; junction bases not matched to a gene: 5. The germline V gene encodes CDR1 SEHNR and CDR2 FQNEAQ (reference sequence). The CDR3 length is 12 residues. DNA of the CDR3: TGTGCCAGCAGCTTCTTCCGACAGGGGGCTTTCTTT. Its protein product is CASSFFRQGAFF.

There are many counts of this clonotype. The CDR3 region is CSARDRERGQETQYF. The CDR3 DNA sequence: TGCAGTGCTAGAGATCGCGAGCGGGGCCAAGAGACCCAGTACTTC. This chain links TRBV20-1 with TRBJ2-5; 7 nucleotides line up with TRBD2. The CDR3 length is 15 residues. Unmatched junction bases numbered 5, after V lost 0 bases and J lost 1 base. Germline loops: CDR1 DFQATT, CDR2 SNEGSKA (reference sequence).

This chain uses TRBV3-1 with TRBJ2-7, with TRBD2 matching over 13 bases. The CDR3 runs 16 residues. Germline V gene sequence: CDR1 LGHDT, CDR2 YNNKEL (reference sequence). V dropped 4 bases and J dropped 4; count of bases not matched to a gene: 7. CDR3 DNA: TGTGCCAGCAGCCCCGGACTAGCGGGGGCCTTTTACGAGCAGTACTTC. Translating it yields CASSPGLAGAFYEQYF.

This clonotype was found a few times. The CDR3 DNA reads TGTGCCAGCAGGAAGACAATCACGGGAGGTGAGCAGTTCTTC. Protein: CASRKTITGGEQFF. The V call is TRBV12-3 or TRBV12-4, the J call TRBJ2-1, with 7 bases that match TRBD2. The ends lost 6 bases at V and 9 bases at J; junction bases unmatched: 11. The CDR3 runs to 14 residues.

This clonotype was counted a few times. The rearrangement uses TRBV5-1 and TRBJ2-7, with D perhaps matching TRBD1 (5 bases). Trimming removed 3 bases from V and 4 bases from J, with 8 bases in between. From germline, CDR1 is SGHRS and CDR2 YFSETQ. The CDR3 runs 12 residues. The CDR3 sequence is CASSYAGYEQYF. DNA of the CDR3: TGCGCCAGCAGCTACGCAGGGTACGAGCAGTACTTC.

J is TRBJ1-3 and V is TRBV7-8; unclear D gene. From germline, CDR1 is SGHVS and CDR2 FQNEAQ. The CDR3 runs 16 residues. Trimming stripped 4 bases from V and 0 bases from J, with 13 bases between. Here the CDR3 reads CASSSRWEGSGNTIYF. The CDR3 nucleotides read TGTGCCAGCAGCTCTCGTTGGGAGGGCTCTGGAAACACCATATATTTT.

This clonotype appeared many times. J is TRBJ2-7 and V is TRBV12-3 or TRBV12-4, with 9 bases identical to TRBD1. The CDR3 is 12 amino acids. Trimming at V came to 8 bases and at J to 6 bases, leaving 5 bases not matched to a gene. The CDR3 reads CASGDRVSEQYF. The CDR3 DNA reads as TGTGCCAGCGGGGACAGGGTCTCCGAGCAGTACTTC.

The CDR3 bases are TGTGCCACCAGTGACGCAGGACAGGATACGCAGTATTTT. It is translated as CATSDAGQDTQYF. V is TRBV24-1 and J is TRBJ2-3; TRBD1 is a possible D gene (6 bases). In germline, CDR1 is KGHDR, CDR2 SFDVKD. Trimming pared 4 bases from V and 6 bases from J, leaving 10 bases between. The CDR3 is 13 amino acids.

This chain uses TRBV11-2 with TRBJ2-7; 10 nucleotides agree with TRBD1. The CDR3 is made up of 15 amino acids. V lost 4 bases, J lost 6 bases, and 9 bases stayed unmatched. Germline V lookup: CDR1 SGHAT, CDR2 FQNNGV. Here the CDR3 reads CASSWGQGKEGEQYF. The CDR3 nucleotides are TGTGCCAGCAGCTGGGGACAGGGGAAAGAGGGCGAGCAGTACTTC.

This clonotype has just a few counts. V gene TRBV12-3 or TRBV12-4 combines with J gene TRBJ2-7; D possibly matches TRBD1 or TRBD2 (5 bases each). The V end lost 6 bases, the J end lost 4 bases, and 10 bases lay between the germline ends. The CDR3 runs 12 residues. The CDR3 sequence: CASRRDLYEQYF. CDR3 bases: TGTGCCAGCAGAAGGGACCTTTACGAGCAGTACTTC.

This clonotype was detected many times. J is TRBJ2-1 and V is TRBV7-3; 9 nucleotides line up with TRBD1. Germline lookup yields CDR1 SGHTA and CDR2 FQGTGA. The trim removed 8 bases at V and 6 bases at J, leaving 5 bases unmatched. The CDR3 is made up of 13 amino acids. CDR3 DNA sequence: TGTGCCAGCGGGACAGGGCCGTTCAATGAGCAGTTCTTC. Its protein is CASGTGPFNEQFF.

The genes are TRBV11-3 and TRBJ1-2, with a possible D match to TRBD1 (5 bases). V was trimmed by 4 bases and J by 5 bases, leaving 20 bases between them. This CDR3 is 16 amino acids long. Germline lookup yields CDR1 SGHNT and CDR2 YENEEA. CDR3 in amino acids: CASSSREIWTLYGYTF. For the CDR3, the DNA is TGTGCCAGCAGCTCCCGCGAAATCTGGACACTTTATGGCTACACCTTC.